This T cell receptor (beta chain) is drawn from a study of CD8+ T cells in alopecia areata (dated by TCRdb to 2017 to 2018). Regarding the research as a whole: The treated patients, all with moderate-to-severe alopecia areata, were enrolled in an open-label pilot trial of oral tofacitinib given at 5 to 10 mg twice daily. Tofacitinib was given for 6 to 18 months, followed by 6 months of follow-up off drug to assess delayed response and recurrence. The study used high-throughput TCRbeta sequencing to examine T cell clonal expansion in alopecia areata, in both the C3H/HeJ mouse model and human patients. Scalp tissue and sorted CD4+ and CD8+ peripheral blood T cells from patchy and totalis/universalis alopecia areata patients and from healthy controls were covered by human TCRbeta sequencing. Tofacitinib-treated patients had biopsies at baseline and at 4 and 24 weeks of treatment, with a later scalp biopsy in several patients. Scalp clonality was compared among normal scalp (n=4), patchy alopecia areata scalp (n=8), and alopecia totalis/universalis scalp (n=8). The RNA source kit depended on sample type: the PAXgene miRNA kit for fixed scalp, the miRNeasy kit for PBMCs, and the RNeasy kit for mouse skin. Amplification of TCRbeta CDR3 regions was done by immunoSEQ multiplex PCR using 35 Vbeta forward primers and 13 Jbeta reverse primers.

Spanning cysteine to phenylalanine, the CDR3 consists of 17 amino acids. Only the CDR3 region is kept as DNA, spanning 51 bases read in frame from base 1. CDR1 MGHDK and CDR2 SYGVNS were looked up in the germline V gene. Cut back by 7 bases and 5 bases, the V and J ends lie 24 bases apart. Study-level results and caveats: Resident alphabeta T cells in normal human skin are also sequenced, complicating scalp TCR repertoire analysis, unlike mouse skin dominated by gammadelta T cells. Higher clonality and more expanded CD8+ clones were observed in lesional scalp than in normal scalp, particularly in alopecia totalis/universalis, a finding suggestive of antigenic drive. Compared with mice, TCR sequences shared between patients were less clear, possibly partly because of HLA diversity across the patient population.

The sample holds a few counts of this clone. What this receptor recognizes is not known. No much larger clonotype is one base removed from it; base qualities were not supplied. Libraries were made using the immunoSEQ multiplex PCR assay. RNA was extracted from all samples and reverse transcribed into cDNA as template for TCR sequencing. SuperScript III was used for first-strand cDNA synthesis, primed with a 2:1 mix of oligo-dT and random hexamers. A synthetic immune receptor repertoire was used to gauge amplification bias, and whatever bias remained was removed computationally. Per the original workflow: Raw reads were preprocessed to remove errors, and CDR3 was defined by IMGT conventions from the conserved cysteine to phenylalanine. Clonality was computed by normalizing Shannon entropy by log2 of the number of productive unique TCRs and subtracting the result from 1. Scalp TCRbeta sequences were cross-referenced with sorted blood CD4 and CD8 repertoires so that the CD4 or CD8 identity of scalp clones could be inferred. Sourced from immuneACCESS, this table was stored by TCRdb with only in-frame sequences that have V and J called. A share of the clones is absent; for the studies checked, an unresolved V gene accounts for under half, and the remainder has no known explanation. The V and J calls and clone size were taken over from that table, and D and trimming were inferred from the DNA. Here the sample has over 110,000 clones; about half occur a single time. Of the sample, more than 0.95% is held by the ten largest clones.

In the paper's terms, the time point label means: baseline before oral tofacitinib. Lesional scalp punch biopsies and peripheral blood were obtained from alopecia areata patients. PBMCs were isolated by density centrifugation and stained for CD3, CD4 and CD8, after which CD4+ and CD8+ T cells were sorted on a FACSAria. The chain is encoded by TRBV25-1 joined to TRBJ1-3, with no confident D gene call. The receptor comes from a human donor with alopecia areata. The sequenced sample was CD4+ T cells sorted from blood, obtained at week 0. The CDR3 protein sequence reads: CASNPTGSSRKRNTIYF. The nucleotide sequence reads TGTGCCAGCAACCCAACCGGGTCTTCCCGCAAAAGAAACACCATATATTTT.